One T cell receptor beta chain is described in this entry. As yet, its antigen is unknown. The CDR3 is made up of 15 amino acids. Germline CDR1 is LNHNV and CDR2 is YYDKDF (reference sequence). V trimming: 1 base; J trimming: 6 bases; junction bases outside the gene matches: 4. This record comes from a study of cytomegalovirus exposure and HLA in healthy donors. Study observations and caveats: Three of the chains that were CMV-associated were confirmed in vitro to be specific for CMV antigens.

Libraries were prepared by immunoSEQ multiplex PCR; TCRdb keeps only in-frame clonotypes and omits some of them. In the table there are 200,000 to 250,000 clones, 75% to 90% of which are singletons. Sequencing was carried out using PBMCs. The gene calls are TRBV15 and TRBJ2-3; 10 nucleotides match TRBD1. This clonotype was sampled from a woman aged 18-35 years in good health and CMV-seronegative. The CDR3 sequence: CATSRGDRGLDTQYF. CDR3 sequence (DNA): TGTGCCACCAGCAGAGGTGACAGGGGGCTGGATACGCAGTATTTT.